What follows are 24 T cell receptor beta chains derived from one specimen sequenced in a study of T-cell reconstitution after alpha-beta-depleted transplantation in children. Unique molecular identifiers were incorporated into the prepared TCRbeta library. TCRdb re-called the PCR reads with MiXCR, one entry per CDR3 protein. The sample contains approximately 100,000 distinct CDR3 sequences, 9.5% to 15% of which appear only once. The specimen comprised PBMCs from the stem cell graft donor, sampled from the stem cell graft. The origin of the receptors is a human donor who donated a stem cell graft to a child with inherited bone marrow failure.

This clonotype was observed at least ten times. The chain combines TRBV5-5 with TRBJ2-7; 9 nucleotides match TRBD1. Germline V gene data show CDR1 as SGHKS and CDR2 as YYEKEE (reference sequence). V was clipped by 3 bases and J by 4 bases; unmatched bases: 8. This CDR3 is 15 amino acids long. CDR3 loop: CASSSPGQGTYEQYF. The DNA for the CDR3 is TGTGCCAGCAGCTCCCCGGGACAGGGTACTTACGAGCAGTACTTC.

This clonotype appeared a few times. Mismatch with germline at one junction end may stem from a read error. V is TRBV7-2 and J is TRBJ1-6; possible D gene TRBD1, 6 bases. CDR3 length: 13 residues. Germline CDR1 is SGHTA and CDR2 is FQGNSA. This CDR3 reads CSSSSEIDRPLHF. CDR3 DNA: TGTTCCAGCAGCTCTGAGATAGACAGGCCCCTCCACTTT.

Here the CDR3 reads CASSVQQSYEQYF. CDR3 DNA: TGTGCCAGCAGTGTCCAGCAATCCTACGAGCAGTACTTC. This chain joins TRBV2 and TRBJ2-7; unclear D gene. Trimming stripped 4 bases from V and 1 base from J, with 8 bases between. The germline gives CDR1 SNHLY, CDR2 FYNNEI. CDR3 size: 13 residues. Filled out from reference TRBV2 and TRBJ2-7, the complete variable domain reads EPEVTQTPSHQVTQMGQEVILRCVPISNHLYFYWYRQILGQKVEFLVSFYNNEISEKSEIFDDQFSVERPDGSNFTLKIRSTKLEDSAMYFCASSVQQSYEQYFGPGTRLTVT.

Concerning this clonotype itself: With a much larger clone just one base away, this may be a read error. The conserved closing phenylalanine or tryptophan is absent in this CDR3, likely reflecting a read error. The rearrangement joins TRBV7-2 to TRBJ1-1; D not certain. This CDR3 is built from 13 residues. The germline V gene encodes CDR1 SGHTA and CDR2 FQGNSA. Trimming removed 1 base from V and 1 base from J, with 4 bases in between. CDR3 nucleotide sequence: TGTGCCAGCAGCTTAGTATGGAACACTGAAGCTTTCTTA. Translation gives CASSLVWNTEAFL.

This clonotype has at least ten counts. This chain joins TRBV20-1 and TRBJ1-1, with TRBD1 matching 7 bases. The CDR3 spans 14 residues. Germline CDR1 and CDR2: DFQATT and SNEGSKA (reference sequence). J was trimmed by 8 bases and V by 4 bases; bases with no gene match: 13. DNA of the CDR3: TGCAGTGCTACGAGATGGAGTAGGGGGCGGGAAGCTTTCTTT. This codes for CSATRWSRGREAFF.

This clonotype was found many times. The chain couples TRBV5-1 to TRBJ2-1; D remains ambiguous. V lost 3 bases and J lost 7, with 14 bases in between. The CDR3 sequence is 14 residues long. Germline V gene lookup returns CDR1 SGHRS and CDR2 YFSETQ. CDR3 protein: CASSSTAIWNEQFF. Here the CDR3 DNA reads TGCGCCAGCAGCTCCACCGCTATATGGAATGAGCAGTTCTTC.

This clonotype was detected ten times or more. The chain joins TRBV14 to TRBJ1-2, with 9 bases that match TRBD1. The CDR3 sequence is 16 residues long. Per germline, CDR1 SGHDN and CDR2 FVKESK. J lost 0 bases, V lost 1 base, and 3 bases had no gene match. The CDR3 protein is CASSQVGDRANYGYTF. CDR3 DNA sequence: TGTGCCAGCAGCCAAGTCGGGGACAGGGCTAACTATGGCTACACCTTC.

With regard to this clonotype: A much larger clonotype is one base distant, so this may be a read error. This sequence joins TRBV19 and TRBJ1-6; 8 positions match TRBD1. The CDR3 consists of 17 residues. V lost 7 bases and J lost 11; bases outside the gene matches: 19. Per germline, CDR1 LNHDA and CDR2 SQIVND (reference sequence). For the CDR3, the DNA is TGTGCCAGTAATATCCGTTTCGGACAGGGCGGGACCCCACCCCTCCACTTT. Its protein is CASNIRFGQGGTPPLHF.

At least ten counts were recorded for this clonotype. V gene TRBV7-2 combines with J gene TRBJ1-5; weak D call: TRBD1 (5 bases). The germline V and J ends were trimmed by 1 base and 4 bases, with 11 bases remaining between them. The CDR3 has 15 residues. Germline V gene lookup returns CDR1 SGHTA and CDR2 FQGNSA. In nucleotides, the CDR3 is TGTGCCAGCAGCTTAGTCGGGGGGGGGAATCAGCCCCAGCATTTT. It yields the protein CASSLVGGGNQPQHF.

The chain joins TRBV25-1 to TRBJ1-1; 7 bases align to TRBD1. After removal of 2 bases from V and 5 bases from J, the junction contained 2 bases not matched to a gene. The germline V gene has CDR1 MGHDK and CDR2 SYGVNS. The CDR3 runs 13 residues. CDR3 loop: CASSEQGVTEAFF. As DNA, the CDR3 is TGTGCCAGCAGTGAACAGGGGGTAACTGAAGCTTTCTTT. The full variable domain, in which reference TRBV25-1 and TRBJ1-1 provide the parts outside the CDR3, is EADIYQTPRYLVIGTGKKITLECSQTMGHDKMYWYQQDPGMELHLIHYSYGVNSTEKGDLSSESTVSRIRTEHFPLTLESARPSHTSQYLCASSEQGVTEAFFGQGTRLTVV.

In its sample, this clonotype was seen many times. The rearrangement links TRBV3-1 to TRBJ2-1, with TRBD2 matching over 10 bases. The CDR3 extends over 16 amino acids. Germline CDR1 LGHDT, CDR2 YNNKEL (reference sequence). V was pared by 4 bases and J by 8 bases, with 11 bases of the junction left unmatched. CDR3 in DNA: TGTGCCAGCAGCCCTAGTATAGCGGGAGGTCAGTATGAGCAGTTCTTC. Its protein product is CASSPSIAGGQYEQFF.

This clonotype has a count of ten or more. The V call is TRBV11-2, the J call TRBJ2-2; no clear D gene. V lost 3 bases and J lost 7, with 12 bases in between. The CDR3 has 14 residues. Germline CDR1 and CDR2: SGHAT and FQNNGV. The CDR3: CASSFRPRDGELFF. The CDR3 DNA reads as TGTGCCAGCAGCTTTAGGCCTCGAGACGGGGAGCTGTTTTTT.

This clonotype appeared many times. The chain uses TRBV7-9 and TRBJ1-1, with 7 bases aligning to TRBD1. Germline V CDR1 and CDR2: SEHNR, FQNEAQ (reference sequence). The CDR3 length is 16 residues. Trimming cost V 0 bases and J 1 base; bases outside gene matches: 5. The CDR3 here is CASSLALAGGNTEAFF. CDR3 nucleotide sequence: TGTGCCAGCAGCTTAGCGTTGGCAGGGGGGAACACTGAAGCTTTCTTT.

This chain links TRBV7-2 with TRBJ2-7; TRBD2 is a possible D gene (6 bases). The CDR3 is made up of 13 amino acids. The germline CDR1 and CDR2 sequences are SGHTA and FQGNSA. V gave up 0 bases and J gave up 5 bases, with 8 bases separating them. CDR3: CASSLAAGHEQYF. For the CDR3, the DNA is TGTGCCAGCAGCTTAGCCGCGGGGCACGAGCAGTACTTC.

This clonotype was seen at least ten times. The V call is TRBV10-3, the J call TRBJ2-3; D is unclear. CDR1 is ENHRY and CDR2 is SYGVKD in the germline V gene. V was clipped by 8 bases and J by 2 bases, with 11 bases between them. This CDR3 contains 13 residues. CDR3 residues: CAILPSYTDTQYF. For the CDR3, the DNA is TGTGCCATCCTCCCTTCTTACACAGATACGCAGTATTTT.

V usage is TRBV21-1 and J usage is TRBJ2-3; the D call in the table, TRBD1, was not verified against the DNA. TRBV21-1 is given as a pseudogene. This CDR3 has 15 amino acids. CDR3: CASLFAGAREDTQYF. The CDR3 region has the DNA TGTGCCAGCCTCTTTGCGGGGGCGAGAGAGGATACGCAGTATTTT.

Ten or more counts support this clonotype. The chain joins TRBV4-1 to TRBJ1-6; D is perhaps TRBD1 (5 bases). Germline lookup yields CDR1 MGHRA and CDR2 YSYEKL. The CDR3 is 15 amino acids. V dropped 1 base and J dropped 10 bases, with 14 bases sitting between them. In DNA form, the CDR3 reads TGCGCCAGCAGCCAAGTCGGGCAGGGCATATCACCCCTCCACTTT. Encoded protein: CASSQVGQGISPLHF.

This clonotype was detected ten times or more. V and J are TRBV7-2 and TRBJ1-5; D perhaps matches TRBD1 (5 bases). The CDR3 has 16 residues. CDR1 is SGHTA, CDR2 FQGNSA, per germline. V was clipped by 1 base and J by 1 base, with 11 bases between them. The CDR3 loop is CASSLGNRGSNQPQHF. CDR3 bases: TGTGCCAGCAGCTTAGGGAATAGGGGAAGCAATCAGCCCCAGCATTTT.

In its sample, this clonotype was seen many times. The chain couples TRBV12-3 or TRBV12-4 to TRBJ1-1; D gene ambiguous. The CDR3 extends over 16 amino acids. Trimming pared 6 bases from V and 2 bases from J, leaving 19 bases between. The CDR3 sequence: CASSLTPRPQNTEAFF. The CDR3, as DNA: TGTGCCAGCAGCCTGACACCTCGCCCACAAAACACTGAAGCTTTCTTT.

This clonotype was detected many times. Here the CDR3 DNA reads TGTGCCAGCAGTTTATTACTAGCGGGAGGGCCGACAGATACGCAGTATTTT. As protein: CASSLLLAGGPTDTQYF. The genes are TRBV27 and TRBJ2-3; 13 bases fit TRBD2. The ends lost 1 base at V and 3 bases at J; junction bases unmatched: 4. Germline V gives CDR1 MNHEY, CDR2 SMNVEV (reference sequence). The CDR3 totals 17 residues.

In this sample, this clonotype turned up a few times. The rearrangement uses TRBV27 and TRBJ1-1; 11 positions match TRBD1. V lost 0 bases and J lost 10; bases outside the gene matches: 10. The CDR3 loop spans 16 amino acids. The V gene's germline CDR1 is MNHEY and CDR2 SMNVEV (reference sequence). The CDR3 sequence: CASSLSPSGQGGSAFF. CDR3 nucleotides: TGTGCCAGCAGTTTATCCCCCTCGGGACAGGGGGGATCAGCTTTCTTT.

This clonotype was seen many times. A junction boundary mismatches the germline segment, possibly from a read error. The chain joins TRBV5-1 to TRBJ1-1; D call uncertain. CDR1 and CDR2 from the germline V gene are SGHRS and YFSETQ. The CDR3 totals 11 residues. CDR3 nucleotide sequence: TGCGCCAGCAGCTTTTTGGACGGTGAAGCTTTT. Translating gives CASSFLDGEAF.

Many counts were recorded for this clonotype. CDR3 amino acids: CASSLQHSRPIYNEQFF. The CDR3, as DNA: TGTGCCAGCAGCCTTCAGCACTCCCGGCCAATATACAATGAGCAGTTCTTC. The chain couples TRBV7-2 to TRBJ2-1; D gene unclear. V lost 5 bases, J lost 4 bases, and 21 bases lay in between. This CDR3 comprises 17 residues. The germline V gene has CDR1 SGHTA and CDR2 FQGNSA.

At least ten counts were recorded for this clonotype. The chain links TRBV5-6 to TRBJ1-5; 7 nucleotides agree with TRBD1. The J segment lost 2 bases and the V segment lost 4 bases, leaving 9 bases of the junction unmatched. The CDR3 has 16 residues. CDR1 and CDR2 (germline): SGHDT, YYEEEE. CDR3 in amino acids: CASSLGAGGGNQPQHF. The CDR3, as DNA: TGTGCCAGCAGCCTCGGGGCAGGGGGAGGCAATCAGCCCCAGCATTTT.